This is a list of T cell receptor beta chains from one sample in a study of blood T cell repertoires in COVID-19. Some clones are missing from TCRdb's copy, which holds only in-frame ones; the method was immunoSEQ multiplex PCR. The table shows 100,000 or so clones, with 84% occurring only once. Input material: peripheral blood. All receptors come from a man aged 70-80 years with active or convalescent COVID-19. Each CDR3 is given with its conserved first and last residue. The D gene is left open where the match is weak. Only part of the rows carry a size: once, few, many, or a class if the clone is expanded.

j_call: TRBJ1-1; v_call: TRBV7-9; cdr3_length: 14; d_call: -; clone_size: -; cdr3_nt: TGTGCCAGCAGCCCACAATCCGAGAACACTGAAGCTTTCTTT; cdr3_aa: CASSPQSENTEAFF
j_call: TRBJ1-3; v_call: TRBV27; cdr3_length: 16; d_call: TRBD1; clone_size: -; cdr3_nt: TGTGCCAGCAGCGGGACAGCCTTGTTCTCTGGAAACACCATATATTTT; cdr3_aa: CASSGTALFSGNTIYF
j_call: TRBJ2-3; v_call: TRBV5-1; cdr3_length: 14; d_call: -; clone_size: -; cdr3_nt: TGCGCCAGCAGTCAGCGACCCCTGCCGGATACGCAGTATTTT; cdr3_aa: CASSQRPLPDTQYF
j_call: TRBJ2-7; v_call: TRBV7-2; cdr3_length: 15; d_call: TRBD1; clone_size: -; cdr3_nt: TGTGCCAGCAGCTTAATCCGGGACAGAGGCTACGAGCAGTACTTC; cdr3_aa: CASSLIRDRGYEQYF
j_call: TRBJ2-3; v_call: TRBV5-1; cdr3_length: 15; d_call: TRBD2; clone_size: -; cdr3_nt: TGCGCCAGCAGCTTGTCTAGCGGGGGTAGAGATACGCAGTATTTT; cdr3_aa: CASSLSSGGRDTQYF
j_call: TRBJ1-4; v_call: TRBV5-1; cdr3_length: 15; d_call: -; clone_size: once; cdr3_nt: TGCGCCAGCAGCTTGGCAGGTTACGAGGGTGAAAAACTGTTTTTT; cdr3_aa: CASSLAGYEGEKLFF
j_call: TRBJ1-1; v_call: TRBV3-1/TRBV3-2; cdr3_length: 13; d_call: -; clone_size: -; cdr3_nt: TGTGCCAGCAGCCGAGGGGAGGGCACTGAAGCTTTCTTT; cdr3_aa: CASSRGEGTEAFF
j_call: TRBJ1-3; v_call: TRBV2; cdr3_length: 12; d_call: -; clone_size: -; cdr3_nt: TGTGCCAGCACCTACTCTGGAAACACCATATATTTT; cdr3_aa: CASTYSGNTIYF
j_call: TRBJ2-7; v_call: TRBV11-2; cdr3_length: 18; d_call: TRBD1; clone_size: -; cdr3_nt: TGTGCCAGCAGCATCCTTCCCAACAGGGGCCAGATGGCCTACGAGCAGTACTTC; cdr3_aa: CASSILPNRGQMAYEQYF
j_call: TRBJ2-3; v_call: TRBV11-2; cdr3_length: 16; d_call: TRBD2; clone_size: -; cdr3_nt: TGTGCCAGCAGACGACTAGCGGGGGGCCCCACAGATACGCAGTATTTT; cdr3_aa: CASRRLAGGPTDTQYF
j_call: TRBJ2-1; v_call: TRBV5-1; cdr3_length: 16; d_call: -; clone_size: once; cdr3_nt: TGCGCCAGCAGCTTGGCCCGCGACTTTACCTACAATGAGCAGTTCTTC; cdr3_aa: CASSLARDFTYNEQFF
j_call: TRBJ2-7; v_call: TRBV5-8; cdr3_length: 13; d_call: -; clone_size: -; cdr3_nt: TGTGCCAGCAGCTCGCCCGGGAGAGCGGAGCAGTACTTC; cdr3_aa: CASSSPGRAEQYF
j_call: TRBJ2-7; v_call: TRBV24-1; cdr3_length: 15; d_call: TRBD1; clone_size: -; cdr3_nt: TGTGCCACCAGTGATTCCGGGACAGCGGTATCCGAGCAGTACTTC; cdr3_aa: CATSDSGTAVSEQYF
j_call: TRBJ1-6; v_call: TRBV11-2; cdr3_length: 14; d_call: -; clone_size: -; cdr3_nt: TGTGCCAGCAGTCACAATGACGGGTATTCACCCCTCCACTTT; cdr3_aa: CASSHNDGYSPLHF
j_call: TRBJ1-5; v_call: TRBV19; cdr3_length: 15; d_call: -; clone_size: -; cdr3_nt: TGTGCCAGTAGTGAGGCAGGGAGGAGGAATCAGCCCCAGCATTTT; cdr3_aa: CASSEAGRRNQPQHF
j_call: TRBJ2-1; v_call: TRBV9; cdr3_length: 17; d_call: -; clone_size: -; cdr3_nt: TGTGCCAGCAGCTCATCCCGTAAGGACTTCTCCTACAATGAGCAGTTCTTC; cdr3_aa: CASSSSRKDFSYNEQFF